A selection of T cell receptor beta chains follows, all from one sample in a study of blood T cells in healthy people across ages. TCRdb processed the 5' RACE reads anew with MiXCR; each CDR3 protein has one entry. The table records about 680,000 distinct CDR3 sequences, approximately 49% of them present only once. The material sequenced was blood. The receptors stem from a woman in her fifties or sixties in good health. CDR3s include the opening cysteine and the closing phenylalanine or tryptophan. The D gene is left open where the match is weak. Expanded clones get a size class; other rows say once, few or many, or leave the size out.

clone_size	v_call	j_call	d_call	cdr3_nt	cdr3_aa
many	TRBV28	TRBJ2-1	NA	TGTGCCAGCAGTTTAAGCCACAATGAGCAGTTCTTC	CASSLSHNEQFF
NA	TRBV24-1	TRBJ1-5	NA	TGTGCCACCAGTGAAGGGACATCTGGGCATCAGCCCCAGCATTTT	CATSEGTSGHQPQHF
NA	TRBV14	TRBJ1-2	NA	TGTGCCAGCAGCCAAGAGGTTATTAACTATGGCTACACCTTC	CASSQEVINYGYTF
NA	TRBV29-1	TRBJ2-7	NA	TGCAGCGTTGAGAGAGACACCGACTACGAGCAGTACTTC	CSVERDTDYEQYF
NA	TRBV6-2/TRBV6-3	TRBJ1-1	NA	TGTGCCAGCAGTTACGGGAGGGGGAACCGGAACACTGAAGCTTTCTTT	CASSYGRGNRNTEAFF
NA	TRBV2	TRBJ1-2	NA	TGTGCCAGCAGTGGGCGGGTCGGGGGAGGCTACACCTTC	CASSGRVGGGYTF
NA	TRBV20-1	TRBJ1-3	NA	TGCAGTGCTAGAGATACGGGCGGGGATTGCGCCATATATTTT	CSARDTGGDCAIYF
NA	TRBV2	TRBJ2-5	NA	TGTGCCAGCAGAAACTTGAAGGGAGAGACCCAGTACTTC	CASRNLKGETQYF
few	TRBV7-2	TRBJ2-7	TRBD2	TGTGCCAGCAGCTTAGGTTCTAGCGGTTCCTACGAGCAGTACTTC	CASSLGSSGSYEQYF
NA	TRBV6-2/TRBV6-3	TRBJ2-5	TRBD1	TGTGCCAGCAGTTACAAGGGACAGGGGGCTCGAGAGACCCAGTACTTC	CASSYKGQGARETQYF
few	TRBV6-2/TRBV6-3	TRBJ2-4	TRBD2	TGTGCCAGCAGACCCGGACTAGCCAGAAACATTCAGTACTTC	CASRPGLARNIQYF
few	TRBV4-3	TRBJ1-2	NA	TGCGCCAGCAGCCAAGTGAGGCAGTTCTATGGCTACACCTTC	CASSQVRQFYGYTF
NA	TRBV28	TRBJ2-7	TRBD1	TGTGCCAGCAGTAAGCCCGGGACAGGGACCTACGAGCAGTACTTC	CASSKPGTGTYEQYF
NA	TRBV12-3/TRBV12-4	TRBJ2-6	NA	TGTGCCAGCAGTTTAGGTCTGCGGGGACTTGGGGCCAACGTCCTGACTTTC	CASSLGLRGLGANVLTF
once	TRBV7-2	TRBJ2-1	NA	TGTGCCAGCAGCTTAGGGGTGGGGGGTCGGTACAATGAGCAGTTCTTC	CASSLGVGGRYNEQFF
NA	TRBV7-2	TRBJ1-5	NA	TGTGCCAGCAGCTTACAGGCGGGGCAGCCCCAGCATTTT	CASSLQAGQPQHF
NA	TRBV19	TRBJ2-3	TRBD1	TGTGCCAGTAGTCGACAGGGAAGCACAGATACGCAGTATTTT	CASSRQGSTDTQYF
NA	TRBV5-1	TRBJ2-1	TRBD2	TGCGCCAGCAGCCGTAGCTTAGCGGGAGGGATTGCGTTCTTC	CASSRSLAGGIAFF
few	TRBV5-1	TRBJ2-2	TRBD1	TGCGCCAGCAGCGCCACAGGGGAGAACACCGGGGAGCTGTTTTTT	CASSATGENTGELFF
NA	TRBV24-1	TRBJ2-6	TRBD1	TGTGCCACCAGTGATGACAGGGGTCGTCTTGGGGCCAACGTCCTGACTTTC	CATSDDRGRLGANVLTF
NA	TRBV10-3	TRBJ2-2	NA	TGTGCCATCAGGGAGAGCACCGGGGAGCTGTTTTTT	CAIRESTGELFF
NA	TRBV24-1	TRBJ2-1	NA	TGTGCCACCAGTGATTCCAACCTTGAAAGGCAGTTCTTC	CATSDSNLERQFF
few	TRBV28	TRBJ2-3	TRBD2	TGTGCCAGCAGTCGAATTCTCGGGCTAGCGGGAGCTGATACGCAGTATTTT	CASSRILGLAGADTQYF
NA	TRBV12-3/TRBV12-4	TRBJ2-3	TRBD2	TGTGCCAGCAGCTCCGGGACTAGCGAACCAGATACGCAGTATTTT	CASSSGTSEPDTQYF
few	TRBV14	TRBJ2-5	NA	TGTGCCAGCAGCCAAGGTGTTGTCCCCCGGGAGACCCAGTACTTC	CASSQGVVPRETQYF
NA	TRBV24-1	TRBJ1-2	TRBD1	TGTGCCACCAGTGAAGGGGGCGAATTTGGCTACACCTTC	CATSEGGEFGYTF
NA	TRBV7-9	TRBJ2-5	NA	TGTGCCAGCCTTCTTGGAGGACGTCGAGAGACCCAGTACTTC	CASLLGGRRETQYF